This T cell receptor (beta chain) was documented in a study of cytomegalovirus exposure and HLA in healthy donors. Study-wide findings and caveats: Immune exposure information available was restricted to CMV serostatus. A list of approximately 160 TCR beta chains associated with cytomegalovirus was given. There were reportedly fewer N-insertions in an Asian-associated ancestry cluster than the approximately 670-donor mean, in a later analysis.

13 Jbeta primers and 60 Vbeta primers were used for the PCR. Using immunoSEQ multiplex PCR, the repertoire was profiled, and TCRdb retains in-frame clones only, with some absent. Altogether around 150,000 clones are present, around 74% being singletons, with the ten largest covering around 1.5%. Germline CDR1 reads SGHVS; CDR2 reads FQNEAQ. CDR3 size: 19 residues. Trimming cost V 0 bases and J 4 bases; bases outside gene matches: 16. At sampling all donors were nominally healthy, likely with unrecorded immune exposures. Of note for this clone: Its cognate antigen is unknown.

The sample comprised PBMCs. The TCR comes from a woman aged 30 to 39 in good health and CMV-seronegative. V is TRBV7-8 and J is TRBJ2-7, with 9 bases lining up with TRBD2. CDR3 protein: CASSLARWGSGGGGYEQYF. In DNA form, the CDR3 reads TGTGCCAGCAGCTTAGCCCGCTGGGGGAGTGGCGGGGGGGGATACGAGCAGTACTTC.